This T cell receptor beta chain originates from a study of PD-L1 blockade in urothelial cancer. For the study at large: Blood was analyzed 3 weeks (second dose) and 6 weeks after treatment start. Blood-derived samples held a median approximately 150,000 T cells.

Generated by immunoSEQ multiplex PCR, the TCRdb table keeps only in-frame clones and is missing some. Of approximately 67,000 clones in the sample, roughly 86% were seen once. As for time point: pretreatment peripheral blood. Each individual provided 1 to 8 samples (taken pretreatment and on-treatment). The length of the CDR3 is 15 residues. Germline V CDR1 and CDR2: SGHTA, FQGNSA. V lost 5 bases, J lost 3 bases, and 4 bases stayed unmatched. The V call is TRBV7-2, the J call TRBJ1-5; 10 bases agree with TRBD1. The source was PBMCs, collected around atezolizumab (anti-PD-L1) treatment. The sequence came from a man aged 55 to 69 with urothelial cancer. The CDR3 here is CASSADRGLNQPQHF. Here the CDR3 DNA reads TGTGCCAGCAGCGCCGACAGGGGGCTCAATCAGCCCCAGCATTTT.